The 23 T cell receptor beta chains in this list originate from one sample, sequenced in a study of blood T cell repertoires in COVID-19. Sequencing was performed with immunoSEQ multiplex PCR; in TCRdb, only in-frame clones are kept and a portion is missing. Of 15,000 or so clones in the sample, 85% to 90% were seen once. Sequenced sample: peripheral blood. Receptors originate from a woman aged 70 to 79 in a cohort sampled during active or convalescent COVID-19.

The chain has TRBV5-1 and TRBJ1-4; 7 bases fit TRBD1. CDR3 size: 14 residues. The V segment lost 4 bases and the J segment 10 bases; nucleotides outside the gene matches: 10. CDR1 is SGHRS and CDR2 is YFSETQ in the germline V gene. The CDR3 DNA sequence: TGCGCCAGCAGCCAAGGGACAGACACTGGAAAACTGTTTTTT. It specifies CASSQGTDTGKLFF.

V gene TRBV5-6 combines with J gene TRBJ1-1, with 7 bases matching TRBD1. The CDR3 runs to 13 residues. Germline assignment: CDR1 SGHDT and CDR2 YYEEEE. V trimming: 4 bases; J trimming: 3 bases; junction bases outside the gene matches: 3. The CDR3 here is CASSITGDTEAFF. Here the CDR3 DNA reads TGTGCCAGCAGCATCACAGGGGACACTGAAGCTTTCTTT. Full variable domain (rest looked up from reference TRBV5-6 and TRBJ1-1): DAGVTQSPTHLIKTRGQQVTLRCSPKSGHDTVSWYQQALGQGPQFIFQYYEEEERQRGNFPDRFSGHQFPNYSSELNVNALLLGDSALYLCASSITGDTEAFFGQGTRLTVV.

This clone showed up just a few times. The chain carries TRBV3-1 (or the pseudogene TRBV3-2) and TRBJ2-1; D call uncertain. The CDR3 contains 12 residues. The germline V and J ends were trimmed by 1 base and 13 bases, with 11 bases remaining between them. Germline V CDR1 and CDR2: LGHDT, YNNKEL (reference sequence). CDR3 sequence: CASSQVSLVQFF. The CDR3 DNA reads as TGTGCCAGCAGCCAAGTATCCCTAGTTCAGTTCTTC.

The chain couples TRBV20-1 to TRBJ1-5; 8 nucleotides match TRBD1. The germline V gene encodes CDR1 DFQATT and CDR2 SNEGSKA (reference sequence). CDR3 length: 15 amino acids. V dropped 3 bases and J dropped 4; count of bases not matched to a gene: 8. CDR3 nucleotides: TGCAGTGCTAGTGGACAGGGAGGTGGGAATCAGCCCCAGCATTTT. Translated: CSASGQGGGNQPQHF.

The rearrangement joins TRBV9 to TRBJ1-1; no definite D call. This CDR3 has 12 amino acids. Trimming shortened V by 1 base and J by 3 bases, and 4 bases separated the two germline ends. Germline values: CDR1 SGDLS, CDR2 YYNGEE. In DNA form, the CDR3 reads TGTGCCAGCAGCGTAACGGACACTGAAGCTTTCTTT. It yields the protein CASSVTDTEAFF.

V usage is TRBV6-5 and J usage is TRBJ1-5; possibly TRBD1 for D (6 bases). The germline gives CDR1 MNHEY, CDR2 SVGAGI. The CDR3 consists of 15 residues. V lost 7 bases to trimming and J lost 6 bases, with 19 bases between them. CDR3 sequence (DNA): TGTGCCAGCACCGACAGGAGATCTCGTGGTCAGCCCCAGCATTTT. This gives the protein CASTDRRSRGQPQHF.

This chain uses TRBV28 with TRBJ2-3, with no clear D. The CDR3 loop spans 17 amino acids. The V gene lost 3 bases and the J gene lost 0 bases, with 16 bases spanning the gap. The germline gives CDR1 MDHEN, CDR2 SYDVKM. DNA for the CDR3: TGTGCCAGCAGTTTTTGGGCGAAACCCTCTAGCACAGATACGCAGTATTTT. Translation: CASSFWAKPSSTDTQYF.

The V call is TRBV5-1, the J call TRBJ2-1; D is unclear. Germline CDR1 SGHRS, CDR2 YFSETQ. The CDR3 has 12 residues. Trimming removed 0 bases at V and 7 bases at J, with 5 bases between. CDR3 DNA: TGCGCCAGCAGCTTGGACGGGAATGAGCAGTTCTTC. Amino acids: CASSLDGNEQFF. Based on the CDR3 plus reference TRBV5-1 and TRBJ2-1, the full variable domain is KAGVTQTPRYLIKTRGQQVTLSCSPISGHRSVSWYQQTPGQGLQFLFEYFSETQRNKGNFPGRFSGRQFSNSRSEMNVSTLELGDSALYLCASSLDGNEQFFGPGTRLTVL.

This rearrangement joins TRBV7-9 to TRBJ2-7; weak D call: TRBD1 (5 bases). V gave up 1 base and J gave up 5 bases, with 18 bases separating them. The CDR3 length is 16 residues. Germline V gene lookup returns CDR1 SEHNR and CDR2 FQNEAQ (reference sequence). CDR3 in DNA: TGTGCCAGCAGCTTAGACGGACACCCTGCCAGAGACGAGCAGTACTTC. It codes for CASSLDGHPARDEQYF.

Written as DNA, the CDR3 is TGTGCCACCATCGGGGGGGCCCATGAGCAGTTCTTC. This encodes CATIGGAHEQFF. This chain connects TRBV28 to TRBJ2-1; TRBD2 agrees at 8 bases. The CDR3 runs 12 residues. The germline CDR1 and CDR2 sequences are MDHEN and SYDVKM. J was trimmed by 8 bases and V by 10 bases; bases with no gene match: 7.

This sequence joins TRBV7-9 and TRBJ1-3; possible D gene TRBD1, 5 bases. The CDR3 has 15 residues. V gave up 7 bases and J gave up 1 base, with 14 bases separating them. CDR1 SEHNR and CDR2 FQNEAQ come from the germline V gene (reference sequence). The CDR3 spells CASNRQSRSGNTIYF. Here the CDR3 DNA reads TGTGCCAGCAACCGACAGAGTAGGTCTGGAAACACCATATATTTT.

The CDR3 DNA follows: TGTGCCAGCAGCCAGAGCAACAGGGCAGCTGGCGAGCAGTACTTC. Protein product: CASSQSNRAAGEQYF. The chain joins TRBV3-1 (or the pseudogene TRBV3-2) to TRBJ2-7, with D possibly matching TRBD1 (6 bases). Germline V gene data show CDR1 as LGHDT and CDR2 as YNNKEL (reference sequence). V was pared by 3 bases and J by 6 bases, with 18 bases between. CDR3 length: 15 residues.

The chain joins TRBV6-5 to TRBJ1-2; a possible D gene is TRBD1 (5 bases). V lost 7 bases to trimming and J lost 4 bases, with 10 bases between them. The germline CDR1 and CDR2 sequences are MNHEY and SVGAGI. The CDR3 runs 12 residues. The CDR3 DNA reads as TGTGCCAGCACCCAGGGAACCTATGGCTACACCTTC. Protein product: CASTQGTYGYTF.

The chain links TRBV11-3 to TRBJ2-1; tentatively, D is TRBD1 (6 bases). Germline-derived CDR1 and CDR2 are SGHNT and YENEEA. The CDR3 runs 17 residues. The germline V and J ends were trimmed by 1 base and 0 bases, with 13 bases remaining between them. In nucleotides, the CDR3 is TGTGCCAGCAGCTTAGGGGGACACTTGAGCTCCTACAATGAGCAGTTCTTC. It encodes CASSLGGHLSSYNEQFF.

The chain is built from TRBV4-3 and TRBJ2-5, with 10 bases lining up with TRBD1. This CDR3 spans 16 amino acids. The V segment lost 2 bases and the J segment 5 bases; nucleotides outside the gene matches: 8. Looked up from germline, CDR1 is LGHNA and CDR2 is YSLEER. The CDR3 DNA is TGCGCCAGCAGCCAATACGCCGGGACAGGGGAGGAGACCCAGTACTTC. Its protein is CASSQYAGTGEETQYF.

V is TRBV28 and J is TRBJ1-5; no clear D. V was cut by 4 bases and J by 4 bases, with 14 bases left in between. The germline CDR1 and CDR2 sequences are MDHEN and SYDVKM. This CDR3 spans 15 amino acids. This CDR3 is CASSSPGVLNQPQHF. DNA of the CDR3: TGTGCCAGCAGTTCACCGGGAGTTCTTAATCAGCCCCAGCATTTT.

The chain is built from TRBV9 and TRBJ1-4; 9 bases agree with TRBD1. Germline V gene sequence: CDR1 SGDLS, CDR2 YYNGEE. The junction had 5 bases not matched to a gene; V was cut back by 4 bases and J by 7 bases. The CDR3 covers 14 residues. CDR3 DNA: TGTGCCAGCAGCTCCGGGACAGGGATTGAAAAACTGTTTTTT. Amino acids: CASSSGTGIEKLFF.

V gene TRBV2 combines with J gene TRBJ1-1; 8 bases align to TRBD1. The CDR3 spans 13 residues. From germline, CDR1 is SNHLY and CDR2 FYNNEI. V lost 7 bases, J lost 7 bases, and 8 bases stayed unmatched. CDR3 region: CASTPDRDDEAFF. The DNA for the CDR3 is TGTGCCAGCACCCCGGACAGGGATGATGAAGCTTTCTTT.

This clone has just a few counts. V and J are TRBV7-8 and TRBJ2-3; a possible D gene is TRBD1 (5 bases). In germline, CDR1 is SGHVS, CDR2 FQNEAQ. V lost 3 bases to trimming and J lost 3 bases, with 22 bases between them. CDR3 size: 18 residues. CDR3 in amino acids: CASSFRGLTLKGTDTQYF. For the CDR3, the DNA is TGTGCCAGCAGCTTTAGGGGATTGACCCTCAAAGGTACAGATACGCAGTATTTT. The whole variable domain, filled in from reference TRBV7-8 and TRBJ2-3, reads GAGVSQSPRYKVAKRGQDVALRCDPISGHVSLFWYQQALGQGPEFLTYFQNEAQLDKSGLPSDRFFAERPEGSVSTLKIQRTQQEDSAVYLCASSFRGLTLKGTDTQYFGPGTRLTVL.

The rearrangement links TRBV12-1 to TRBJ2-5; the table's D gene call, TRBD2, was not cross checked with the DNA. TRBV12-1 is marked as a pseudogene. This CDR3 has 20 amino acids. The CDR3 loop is CASTPGAGGGTTKYQETQYF. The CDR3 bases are TGTGCCAGCACCCCCGGGGCTGGCGGGGGGACTACTAAGTACCAAGAGACCCAGTACTTC.

CDR3 loop: CASSQVTRLAYEQYF. CDR3 in DNA: TGTGCCAGCAGCCAAGTTACCCGACTAGCTTACGAGCAGTACTTC. The chain employs TRBV3-1 (or the pseudogene TRBV3-2) and TRBJ2-7, with 7 positions matching TRBD2. This CDR3 region has 15 residues. V lost 1 base to trimming and J lost 4 bases; unmatched junction nucleotides: 7. The germline V gene has CDR1 LGHDT and CDR2 YNNKEL (reference sequence).

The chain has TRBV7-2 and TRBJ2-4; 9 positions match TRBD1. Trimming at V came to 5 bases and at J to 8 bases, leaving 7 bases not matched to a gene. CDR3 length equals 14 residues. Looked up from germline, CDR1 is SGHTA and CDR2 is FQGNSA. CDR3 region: CASSPTGGRDIQYF. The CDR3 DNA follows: TGTGCCAGCAGCCCGACAGGGGGTAGAGACATTCAGTACTTC.

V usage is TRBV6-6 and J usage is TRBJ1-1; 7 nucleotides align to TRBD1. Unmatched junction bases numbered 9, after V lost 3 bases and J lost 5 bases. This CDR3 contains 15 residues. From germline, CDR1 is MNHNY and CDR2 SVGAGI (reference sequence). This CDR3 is CASSYPGQERTEAFF. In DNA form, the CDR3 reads TGTGCCAGCAGTTATCCCGGACAGGAGAGAACTGAAGCTTTCTTT.